This TCR beta chain was captured in a study of radiation and T cells in renal cell carcinoma. Only in-frame clones appear in the TCRdb table, and some are missing; sequencing was by immunoSEQ multiplex PCR. Of 9,000 or so clones in the sample, over 60% were seen once. Specified treatment: treatment-naive control, cytoreductive nephrectomy. Treatment-naive patients without radiation supplied the control tumors at nephrectomy. Clear cell pathology was present in this patient's renal cell carcinoma. Trimming took off 2 bases at V and 7 bases at J, with 6 bases between the two ends. Per the germline V gene, CDR1 is DFQATT and CDR2 is SNEGSKA (reference sequence). The CDR3 has 11 residues.

The sequence came from a man aged 55 to 69 with renal cell carcinoma. The sample in question was tumor tissue, obtained from a patient whose treatment was nephrectomy without radiotherapy. The genes are TRBV20-1 and TRBJ2-1; D not certain. In DNA form, the CDR3 reads TGCAGTGCTAGATTTCTGAATGAGCAGTTCTTC. Residues: CSARFLNEQFF.